A single sample is the source of the 9 T cell receptor beta chains below, sequenced in a study of blood T cell repertoires in COVID-19. Sequencing was performed with immunoSEQ multiplex PCR; in TCRdb, only in-frame clones are kept and a portion is missing. Of 300,000 to 400,000 clones in the sample, over 75% are singletons; the top ten hold 1%. The specimen was peripheral blood. Receptor source: a man in his forties or fifties with active or convalescent COVID-19.

The CDR3 DNA follows: TGTGCCAGCAGTTACGGGGCAGGGGAAGGGAACACTGAAGCTTTCTTT. It yields the protein CASSYGAGEGNTEAFF. J is TRBJ1-1 and V is TRBV6-6, with a tentative D call TRBD1 (6 bases). Germline V gene data show CDR1 as MNHNY and CDR2 as SVGAGI (reference sequence). The CDR3 loop spans 16 amino acids. Deletions cut 2 bases from V and 1 base from J, with 14 bases between.

The chain links TRBV2 to TRBJ1-3, with 10 nucleotides matching TRBD1. Germline lookup yields CDR1 SNHLY and CDR2 FYNNEI. CDR3 size: 15 residues. J lost 8 bases, V lost 1 base, and 5 bases had no gene match. CDR3 residues: CASSEDGTGVHTIYF. For the CDR3, the DNA is TGTGCCAGCAGTGAAGATGGGACAGGGGTACACACCATATATTTT. Supplemented by reference TRBV2 and TRBJ1-3, the full variable domain reads EPEVTQTPSHQVTQMGQEVILRCVPISNHLYFYWYRQILGQKVEFLVSFYNNEISEKSEIFDDQFSVERPDGSNFTLKIRSTKLEDSAMYFCASSEDGTGVHTIYFGEGSWLTVV.

V is TRBV28 and J is TRBJ1-5; no reliable D call. Deletions cut 2 bases from V and 6 bases from J, with 8 bases between. The CDR3 is made up of 13 amino acids. Germline CDR1 is MDHEN and CDR2 is SYDVKM. Here the CDR3 reads CASSLTHSQPQHF. In nucleotides, the CDR3 is TGTGCCAGCAGTTTAACACATTCTCAGCCCCAGCATTTT.

This clone was observed a few times. The chain has TRBV5-4 and TRBJ1-2; D is uncertain. There are 15 residues in the CDR3. V lost 3 bases and J 8 bases, leaving 20 bases between the germline ends. Germline V gives CDR1 SGHNT, CDR2 YYREEE (reference sequence). CDR3 bases: TGTGCCAGCAGCTATAGGACCTCCGGGAGATCGGGCTACACCTTC. This sequence encodes CASSYRTSGRSGYTF.

The rearrangement uses TRBV18 and TRBJ1-2; D ambiguous. The germline V and J ends were trimmed by 3 bases and 5 bases, with 16 bases remaining between them. Germline assignment: CDR1 KGHSH and CDR2 LQKENI. This CDR3 has 15 amino acids. The CDR3 coding sequence is TGTGCCAGCTCACCCAGTCGGGAAGGTGCATATGGCTACACCTTC. Translating gives CASSPSREGAYGYTF. The full variable domain, in which reference TRBV18 and TRBJ1-2 provide the parts outside the CDR3, is NAGVMQNPRHLVRRRGQEARLRCSPMKGHSHVYWYRQLPEEGLKFMVYLQKENIIDESGMPKERFSAEFPKEGPSILRIQQVVRGDSAAYFCASSPSREGAYGYTFGSGTRLTVV.

The chain uses TRBV6-5 and TRBJ1-6, with D unresolved. The CDR3 is 15 amino acids. Per germline, CDR1 MNHEY and CDR2 SVGAGI. With 6 bases removed from V and 10 bases from J, the gap between germline ends came to 19 bases. As DNA, the CDR3 is TGTGCCAGCAGGCCTACTAGTTATTCACAATCACCCCTCCACTTT. Protein: CASRPTSYSQSPLHF.

The chain links TRBV28 to TRBJ2-5, with TRBD2 matching 9 bases. V was clipped by 3 bases and J by 7 bases; unmatched bases: 6. Germline CDR1 is MDHEN and CDR2 is SYDVKM. The CDR3 is 14 amino acids. This CDR3 is CASSFLAGQGTQYF. The CDR3 DNA follows: TGTGCCAGCAGTTTCCTAGCGGGGCAGGGGACCCAGTACTTC.

This clone was seen just once. No DNA is shown, since the ends of the CDR3 on it are uncertain; the CDR3 is the one TCRdb lists. This CDR3 is CASSKADFGKGTGSQETQYF. The chain uses TRBV21-1 and TRBJ2-5; the table names TRBD1, a call not compared with the DNA. TRBV21-1 is a known pseudogene. A total of 20 residues make up the CDR3, ends included.

The chain has TRBV2 and TRBJ1-1; the D gene is possibly TRBD1 (5 bases). Trimming took 3 bases from V and 4 from J, leaving 12 bases between them. CDR3 size: 14 residues. The germline CDR1 and CDR2 sequences are SNHLY and FYNNEI. This chain's CDR3 is CASSDQGPSTEAFF. Written as DNA, the CDR3 is TGTGCCAGCAGTGACCAGGGTCCCAGCACTGAAGCTTTCTTT.